This T cell receptor beta chain emerged from a study of blood T cell repertoires in COVID-19. The recovered donors of Cohort 3 showed two negative PCRs, clearance, or symptom resolution. J lost 5 bases, V lost 6 bases, and 3 bases had no gene match. This CDR3 comprises 12 residues. From germline, CDR1 is SNHLY and CDR2 FYNNEI. Assay: immunoSEQ multiplex PCR; the TCRdb copy retains only in-frame clones and omits some. The data show about 170,000 clones, roughly 80% seen once. V is TRBV2 and J is TRBJ1-2; 7 nucleotides line up with TRBD1. The TCR comes from a woman in her fifties or sixties who had recovered from COVID-19. Sequenced material: PBMCs or T cells enriched from blood (not recorded which). In DNA form, the CDR3 reads TGTGCCAGCAGGGCGGGACAGTATGGCTACACCTTC. Translated, it gives CASRAGQYGYTF.